This TCR beta chain was profiled in a study of T cells after yellow fever vaccination. In regard to this clonotype: One end of the junction does not line up with germline, which may come from a read error.

It was through 5'RACE template switching that TCR cDNA was made, with a universal primer site and UMIs added. One entry per CDR3 protein, called by TCRdb with MiXCR from the 5' RACE reads. Of just under 600,000 distinct CDR3 sequences listed, around an eighth were seen once; the top ten hold more than 12%. Looked up from germline, CDR1 is SGDLS and CDR2 is YYNGEE. The CDR3 is 15 residues long. This sequence was found in a man younger than 40 who received the YFV17D yellow fever vaccine. The sequencing here drew on PBMCs, taken on the day of the yellow fever booster vaccination. The chain couples TRBV9 to TRBJ2-1; tentatively, D is TRBD1 (6 bases). CDR3 region: CASTSPGPRGNEKFF. The CDR3 DNA sequence: TGTGCCAGCACTTCCCCCGGACCCAGGGGCAATGAGAAGTTCTTC. The whole variable domain, remainder taken from reference TRBV9 and TRBJ2-1, is DSGVTQTPKHLITATGQRVTLRCSPRSGDLSVYWYQQSLDQGLQFLIQYYNGEERAKGNILERFSAQQFPDLHSELNLSSLELGDSALYFCASTSPGPRGNEKFFGPGTRLTVL.